One sample yielded the 4 T cell receptor beta chains listed below, sequenced in a study of shared clonotypes between healthy human individuals. Sequencing used immunoSEQ multiplex PCR; TCRdb keeps in-frame clones, though not all of them. The sample has roughly 2,000,000 clones, approximately 94% seen once. CD8 cells classed as naive were CD45RO-negative and positively selected for CCR7, excluding terminally differentiated effector memory CD45RA+ cells. The sample taken for sequencing was naive CD8+ T cells sorted from blood. The source of these receptors is a young man in good health.

This clone has only one observation. The gene calls are TRBV2 and TRBJ2-1, with D hard to call. The CDR3 runs 14 residues. V was cut by 3 bases and J by 5 bases, with 11 bases left in between. The germline gives CDR1 SNHLY, CDR2 FYNNEI. CDR3 DNA: TGTGCCAGCAGTGATGTCGTTCTAGACAATGAGCAGTTCTTC. It codes for CASSDVVLDNEQFF.

The chain employs TRBV6-1 and TRBJ1-3; D ambiguous. The V end was cut by 0 bases, the J end by 9 bases, with 9 bases between. Looked up from germline, CDR1 is MNHNS and CDR2 is SASEGT. CDR3 length equals 13 residues. The CDR3 nucleotides read TGTGCCAGCAGTGAAGCGGACCCGAGCACCATATATTTT. As protein: CASSEADPSTIYF.

The chain carries TRBV28 and TRBJ1-2; D ambiguous. The germline V gene encodes CDR1 MDHEN and CDR2 SYDVKM. The CDR3 is 12 residues long. Trimming left V 8 bases short and J 3 bases short, with 10 bases between. CDR3 nucleotides: TGTGCCAGCCTGGGGAATGACTATGGCTACACCTTC. Amino acids: CASLGNDYGYTF.

The chain carries TRBV27 and TRBJ2-5; TRBD1 or TRBD2 may be the D gene (5 bases each). V lost 3 bases, J lost 2 bases, and 19 bases lay in between. From germline, CDR1 is MNHEY and CDR2 SMNVEV (reference sequence). The CDR3 covers 17 residues. CDR3 region: CASSFQPGDGRQETQYF. CDR3 DNA: TGTGCCAGCAGTTTTCAGCCCGGGGACGGCCGACAAGAGACCCAGTACTTC.